This T cell receptor beta chain emerged from a study of blood T cell repertoires in COVID-19. The length of the CDR3 is 13 residues. Measured with immunoSEQ multiplex PCR; TCRdb has only the in-frame clones, and not every one. The table shows around 26,000 clones, with 87% occurring only once. The specimen sequenced was peripheral blood. The sequence came from a human donor with active COVID-19. The donor label of this sample is uncertain. The J gene is TRBJ2-7, the V gene TRBV21-1; the table's D call of TRBD2 was not tested on the DNA. TRBV21-1 is shown as a pseudogene. CDR3 DNA sequence: TGTGCCAGCAGCCCCCCGGGGAGCCACGAGCAGTACTTC. Protein: CASSPPGSHEQYF.